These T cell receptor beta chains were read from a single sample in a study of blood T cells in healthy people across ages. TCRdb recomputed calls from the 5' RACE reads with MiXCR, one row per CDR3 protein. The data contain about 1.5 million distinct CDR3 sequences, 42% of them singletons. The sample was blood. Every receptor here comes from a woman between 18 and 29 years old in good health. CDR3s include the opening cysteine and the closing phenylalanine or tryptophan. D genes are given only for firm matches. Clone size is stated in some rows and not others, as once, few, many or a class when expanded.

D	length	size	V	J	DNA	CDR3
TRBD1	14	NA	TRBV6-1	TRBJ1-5	TGTGCCAGCAGTTCACCGACAGGGGTTCAGCCCCAGCATTTT	CASSSPTGVQPQHF
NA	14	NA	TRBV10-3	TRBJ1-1	TGTGCCATCAGTGGAACAGACAGGAACACTGAAGCTTTCTTT	CAISGTDRNTEAFF
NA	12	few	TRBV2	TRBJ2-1	TGTGCCAGCACTGACGGAGGTTATGAGCAGTTCTTC	CASTDGGYEQFF
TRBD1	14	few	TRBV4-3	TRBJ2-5	TGCGCCAGCAGCCAAACAGGGGGACGAGAGACCCAGTACTTC	CASSQTGGRETQYF
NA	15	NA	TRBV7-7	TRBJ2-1	TGTGCTAGCAGCTTCGGGGGTTCTCCCTACAATGAGCAGTTCTTC	CASSFGGSPYNEQFF
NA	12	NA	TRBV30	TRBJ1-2	TGTGCCTGGAGTTTTTTGGCTTTTGGCTACACCTTC	CAWSFLAFGYTF
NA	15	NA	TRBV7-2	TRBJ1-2	TGTGCCAGCAGCTCCCCCGTCATTCTCAGGGACGGCTACACCTTC	CASSSPVILRDGYTF
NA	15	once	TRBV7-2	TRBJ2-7	TGTGCCAGCAGCCAGTTAGTGGACTCCTACAATGAGCAGTACTTC	CASSQLVDSYNEQYF
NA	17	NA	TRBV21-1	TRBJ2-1	TGTGCCAGCAGCAAAGTAATAAGGGCTAGCGGTAACAATGAGCAGTTCTTC	CASSKVIRASGNNEQFF
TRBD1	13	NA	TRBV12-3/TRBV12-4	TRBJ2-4	TGTGCCAGCAGTCCAACAGGGGAAAACATTCAGTACTTC	CASSPTGENIQYF
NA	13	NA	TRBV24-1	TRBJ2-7	TGTGCCACCAGTGACTCTACATATTACGAGCAGTACTTC	CATSDSTYYEQYF
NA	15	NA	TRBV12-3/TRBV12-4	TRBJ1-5	TGTGCCAGCAGTTTAGTTTCCTCTAGCAATCAGCCCCAGCATTTT	CASSLVSSSNQPQHF
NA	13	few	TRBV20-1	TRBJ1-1	TGCAGTGCTAACTTGGCAGTTTCAATTGAAGCTTTCTTT	CSANLAVSIEAFF
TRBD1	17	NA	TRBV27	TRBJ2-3	TGTGCCAGCAGTAAACTCTTAACAGGGGTCATCACAGATACGCAGTATTTT	CASSKLLTGVITDTQYF
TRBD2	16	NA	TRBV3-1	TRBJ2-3	TGTGCCAGCAGCCCGACCCCGGGACTAGCCACAGATACGCAGTATTTT	CASSPTPGLATDTQYF
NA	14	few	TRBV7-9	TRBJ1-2	TGTGCCAGCAGCGCCCCCCTTTCGCCCAATGGCTACACCTTC	CASSAPLSPNGYTF
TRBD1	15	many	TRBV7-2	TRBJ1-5	TGTGCCAGCAGCTTAGACGGGACAGGCAATCAGCCCCAGCATTTT	CASSLDGTGNQPQHF
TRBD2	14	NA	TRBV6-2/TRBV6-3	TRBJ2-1	TGTGCCAGCAGTTACACTAGCGGCTCCTACGAGCAGTTCTTC	CASSYTSGSYEQFF
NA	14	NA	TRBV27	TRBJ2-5	TGTGCCAGCAGTTCCCCAAGAGACCAAGAGACCCAGTACTTC	CASSSPRDQETQYF
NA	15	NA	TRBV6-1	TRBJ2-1	TGTGCCGCCCATCCGGGGCCTAGCTCCTACAATGAGCAGTTCTTC	CAAHPGPSSYNEQFF
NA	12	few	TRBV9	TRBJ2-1	TGTGCCAGCGGCCCTATGTGGACTGAGCAGTTCTTC	CASGPMWTEQFF
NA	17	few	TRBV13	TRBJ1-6	TGTGCCAGCAGCTTAACGACAGGCCTGACACTGGATTCACCCCTCCACTTT	CASSLTTGLTLDSPLHF
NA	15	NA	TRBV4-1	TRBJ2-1	TGCGCCAGCAGCCAAGAAAGCGGGTGGGGCGATGAGCAGTTCTTC	CASSQESGWGDEQFF
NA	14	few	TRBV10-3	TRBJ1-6	TGTGCCATCAGTGAAGAGACCTATAATTCACCCCTCCACTTT	CAISEETYNSPLHF
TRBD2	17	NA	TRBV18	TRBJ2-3	TGTGCCAGCTCACCACCGGCTGCAAAGACTAGCACAGATACGCGGTATTTT	CASSPPAAKTSTDTRYF
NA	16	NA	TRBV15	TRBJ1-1	TGTGCCACCAGTCCCAAGCGACATTTCATGAACACTGAAGCTTTCTTT	CATSPKRHFMNTEAFF
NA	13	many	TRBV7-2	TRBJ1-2	TGTGCCAGCAGCTTTGGGATCAACTATGGCTACACCTTC	CASSFGINYGYTF
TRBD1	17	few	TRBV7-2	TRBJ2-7	TGTGCCAGCAGTACTACGACCGGGACAGGGCACTCCTACGAGCAGTACTTC	CASSTTTGTGHSYEQYF
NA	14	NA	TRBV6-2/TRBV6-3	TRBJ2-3	TGTGCCAGCAGTTACTGGGGACAAACAGATACGCAGTATTTT	CASSYWGQTDTQYF
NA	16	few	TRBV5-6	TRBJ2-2	TGTGCCAGCAGATCACTGGGCTACCAAGGGACCGGGGAGCTGTTTTTT	CASRSLGYQGTGELFF
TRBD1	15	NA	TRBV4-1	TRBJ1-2	TGCGCCAGCAGCCAAGTGCCAGGGGGGGGCTATGGCTACACCTTC	CASSQVPGGGYGYTF
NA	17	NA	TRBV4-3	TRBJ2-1	TGCGCCAGCAGCCAAGATCAGACGGGGAGATTTTACAATGAGCAGTTCTTC	CASSQDQTGRFYNEQFF
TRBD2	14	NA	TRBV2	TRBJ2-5	TGTGCCAGCAAGTCCCGGGGGGGCCTTGAGACCCAGTACTTC	CASKSRGGLETQYF
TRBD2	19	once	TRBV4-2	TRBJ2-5	TGTGCCAGCAGCCAAGATAGTTTGTGGGGGAGGGCCGTCCAAGAGACCCAGTACTTC	CASSQDSLWGRAVQETQYF
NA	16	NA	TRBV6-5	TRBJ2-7	TGTGCCAGCAGTTACTACCGGACCCAGAACTCCTACGAGCAGTACTTC	CASSYYRTQNSYEQYF
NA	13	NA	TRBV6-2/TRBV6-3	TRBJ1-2	TGTGCCAGCAGTGATGGGGTTAACTATGGCTACACCTTC	CASSDGVNYGYTF
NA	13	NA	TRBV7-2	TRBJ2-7	TGTGCCAGCAGCATTATGGATGCCTACGAGCAGTACTTC	CASSIMDAYEQYF
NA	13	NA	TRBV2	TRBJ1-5	TGTGCCAGTCATTTCGATAGCAATCAGCCCCAGCATTTT	CASHFDSNQPQHF
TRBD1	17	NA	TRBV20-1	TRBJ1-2	TGCAGTGCTAGAGATCGGACAGGGCTTGGGACTAACTATGGCTACACCTTC	CSARDRTGLGTNYGYTF
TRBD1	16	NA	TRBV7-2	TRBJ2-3	TGTGCCAGCAGTCGCACAGGGGGGAGTAACACAGATACGCAGTATTTT	CASSRTGGSNTDTQYF
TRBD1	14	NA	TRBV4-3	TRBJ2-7	TGCGCCAGCAGCCCACATAGTTCCGGGACAGCCTCGTACTTC	CASSPHSSGTASYF
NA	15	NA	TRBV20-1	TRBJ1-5	TGCAGTGCTAGAGAGGGCCAGTACCGAAATCAGCCCCAGCATTTT	CSAREGQYRNQPQHF
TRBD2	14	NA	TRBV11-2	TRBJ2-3	TGTGCCAGCAGCTTAAGTTTAGCGGGAGGTGAGAAGTATTTT	CASSLSLAGGEKYF
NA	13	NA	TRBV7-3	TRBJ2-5	TGTGCCAGCAGCCCCGCGGTGGAAGAGACCCAGTACTTC	CASSPAVEETQYF
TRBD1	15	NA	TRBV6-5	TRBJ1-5	TGTGCCAGCAGTTACGGACAGGGGACGGATCAGCCCCAGCATTTT	CASSYGQGTDQPQHF
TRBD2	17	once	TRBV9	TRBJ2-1	TGTGCCAGCAGCGTAGATCTGCGGGAGGGCTCCTACAATGAGCAGTTCTTC	CASSVDLREGSYNEQFF
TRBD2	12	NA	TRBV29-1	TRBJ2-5	TGCAGCGGCATAGCGGGGGAAAAGACCCAGTACTTC	CSGIAGEKTQYF
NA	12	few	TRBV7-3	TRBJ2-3	TGTGCAAGTGGACAGCACACAGATACGCAGTATTTT	CASGQHTDTQYF
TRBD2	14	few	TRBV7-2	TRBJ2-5	TGTGCCAGCAGCCACGGACTAGCGGGGAACACCCAGTACTTC	CASSHGLAGNTQYF
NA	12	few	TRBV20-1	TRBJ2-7	TGCAGTGCTAGCCCTGGAACCTACGAGCAGTACTTC	CSASPGTYEQYF
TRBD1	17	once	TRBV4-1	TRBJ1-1	TGCGCCAGCAGCCATGCACAACCGGGACAGGGGGACACTGAAGCTTTCTTT	CASSHAQPGQGDTEAFF